This T cell receptor (beta chain) was captured in a study of tumor and adjacent non-tumor tissue in lung cancer (dated by TCRdb to 2016 to 2019). For context, the study as a whole: The cohort included about eleven adenocarcinoma, 2 squamous cell carcinoma and 1 small cell lung cancer patients. For each patient, one tumor sample and one normal lung sample were taken, giving around 30 paired specimens that underwent TCRbeta CDR3 sequencing. In total, sequencing yielded 95 million to 150 million productive TCRbeta reads, which works out to an average of approximately 4 million reads per sample. The study compared bulk TCRbeta repertoires between lung tumor tissue and matched distant non-tumor lung tissue from 15 lung cancer patients. The roughly 15 patients were aged roughly 30 to 76 years, included some 10 men and 5 women, and had TNM stage I to III disease. The full study reports these points: In normal lung, the top 100 clones accounted for a significantly larger cumulative share of the repertoire than in tumor tissue. Younger patients had significantly higher TCR diversity, and higher tumor TCR diversity was associated with shorter overall and disease-free survival. Neither the sequencing platform nor unique molecular identifiers are named or mentioned anywhere in the methods. Peripheral blood was not sequenced, so blood TCRbeta repertoires were not examined in the lung cancer patients of the study. The cohort had only around 14 patients, and the authors noted that larger samples and more detailed clinical data are needed. Tumor tissue showed significantly greater TCR diversity (inverse Simpson) than normal lung tissue (about 410 vs 180, P = 0.0075, Mann-Whitney U test).

Details on this clonotype: No antigen is known for it. Qualities for individual bases were not recorded, and no much larger clone is one base off.

Library preparation employed multiplex PCR. The reads were generated on an Illumina HiSeq 2500. TCRbeta libraries were built by three rounds of nested PCR using primers (Table S4), following protocols modified from ARM-PCR. PCR products of 200-500 bp were gel-excised and purified with the QIAquick gel extraction kit before sequencing. The source study handled its data this way. Reads were cleaned with Trimmomatic, merged with FLASH into complete CDR3 sequences, and assigned to V(D)J germline segments with MiTCR. Clonal diversity was computed as the inverse Simpson's index with VDJtools. Productive reads were defined as in-frame sequences without a premature stop codon. TCRdb applied fastp at Q25 and MiXCR to the public reads, then kept only in-frame beta chains. Entries are consolidated by CDR3 protein sequence, retaining the most common genes and DNA. The V and J calls follow TCRdb's processing rather than the paper's. This sample comprises tens of thousands of distinct CDR3 sequences, over 80% of them detected only once. The top ten hold 13% of the sample.

V and J lose 5 bases and 3 bases, and a span of 16 bases separates them. Measured from the cysteine to the phenylalanine, the CDR3 is 14 residues long. Just the 42-base CDR3 DNA is kept, in frame starting at base 1. Looking up the germline V gene (reference sequence) yields CDR1 DFQATT and CDR2 SNEGSKA. RNA was extracted from bulk unsorted tissue and checked for quality with a NanoDrop ND-1000 and an Agilent 2100. Newly diagnosed lung cancer patients without prior chemotherapy who had been admitted for thoracic surgery in China between August and November 2014 were enrolled as donors. Patients with previous radiotherapy or chemotherapy, or with another concurrent cancer, were excluded from the study. Surgical tissue pieces of about 1-2.1 cm3 were preserved in RNAlater solution and were kept at -80 degrees C until use.

Specimen: lung tumor tissue. This clonotype was sampled from a woman aged 45-65 years with non-small cell lung cancer. Recombination joined TRBV20-1 with TRBJ1-2, with the identity of the D gene unclear. The CDR3 region reads CSAQTWEGYYGYTF. Read as DNA, the sequence is TGCAGTGCTCAAACATGGGAGGGATACTATGGCTACACCTTC.